Following are 17 T cell receptor beta chains from one sample sequenced in a study of blood T cell repertoires in COVID-19. The assay was immunoSEQ multiplex PCR, and TCRdb's table has in-frame clones only and misses some. The sample consists of some 190,000 clones, approximately 80% of them appearing once. Input material: peripheral blood. The source of these receptors is a woman older than 75 with COVID-19, enrolled during active disease.

The V and J genes are TRBV14 and TRBJ2-5; D is uncertain. Germline V gene lookup returns CDR1 SGHDN and CDR2 FVKESK. This CDR3 comprises 12 residues. V dropped 4 bases and J dropped 7 bases, with 10 bases sitting between them. CDR3 region: CASSPSSGTQYF. The CDR3, as DNA: TGTGCCAGCAGCCCCTCGTCAGGGACCCAGTACTTC.

V is TRBV19 and J is TRBJ2-7; TRBD2 is a possible D gene (5 bases). The ends were cut back, 3 bases at V and 7 bases at J, with 10 bases in the middle. The CDR3 contains 12 residues. Per the germline V gene, CDR1 is LNHDA and CDR2 is SQIVND (reference sequence). The chain's CDR3 is CASSIPSGEQYF. In DNA, the CDR3 is TGTGCCAGTAGTATCCCCAGCGGAGAGCAGTACTTC. The full variable domain, completed using reference TRBV19 and TRBJ2-7, is DGGITQSPKYLFRKEGQNVTLSCEQNLNHDAMYWYRQDPGQGLRLIYYSQIVNDFQKGDIAEGYSVSREKKESFPLTVTSAQKNPTAFYLCASSIPSGEQYFGPGTRLTVT.

The chain joins TRBV5-1 to TRBJ1-1; perhaps TRBD1 as D (6 bases). The CDR3 runs 15 residues. The germline gives CDR1 SGHRS, CDR2 YFSETQ. V lost 4 bases to trimming and J lost 3 bases, with 16 bases between them. The DNA for the CDR3 is TGCGCCAGCAGCCCGGCCGGCAGGGGAGACACTGAAGCTTTCTTT. It encodes CASSPAGRGDTEAFF. The entire variable domain, with the rest obtained from reference TRBV5-1 and TRBJ1-1, is as follows: KAGVTQTPRYLIKTRGQQVTLSCSPISGHRSVSWYQQTPGQGLQFLFEYFSETQRNKGNFPGRFSGRQFSNSRSEMNVSTLELGDSALYLCASSPAGRGDTEAFFGQGTRLTVV.

The chain is built from TRBV27 and TRBJ1-5, with D perhaps matching TRBD1 (6 bases). The CDR3 extends over 15 amino acids. Germline CDR1 reads MNHEY; CDR2 reads SMNVEV (reference sequence). V lost 4 bases and J lost 0, with 10 bases in between. CDR3: CASSWDIYSNQPQHF. The CDR3 nucleotides are TGTGCCAGCAGTTGGGACATTTATAGCAATCAGCCCCAGCATTTT.

This chain connects TRBV28 to TRBJ2-5; 10 bases line up with TRBD2. J lost 5 bases, V lost 2 bases, and 17 bases had no gene match. The CDR3 totals 19 residues. Germline V gene sequence: CDR1 MDHEN, CDR2 SYDVKM. The CDR3 DNA reads TGTGCCAGCAGTTTAGAGTGGGTAGCGGGAGGTCCCGGGGCCGAGACCCAGTACTTC. This gives the protein CASSLEWVAGGPGAETQYF.

The J gene is TRBJ2-1, the V gene TRBV3-1 (or the pseudogene TRBV3-2); 10 bases are shared with TRBD2. Per the germline V gene, CDR1 is LGHDT and CDR2 is YNNKEL (reference sequence). After removal of 5 bases from V and 6 bases from J, the junction contained 10 bases not matched to a gene. This CDR3 has 16 residues. DNA for the CDR3: TGTGCCAGCAGCGCAGCCAGCGGGAGGGCCACCAATGAGCAGTTCTTC. This encodes CASSAASGRATNEQFF.

This clone was recorded a few times. This same CDR3 is encoded by further DNA sequences in the sample. The rearrangement uses TRBV6-5 and TRBJ1-2; 7 bases are a match to TRBD1. Germline V gives CDR1 MNHEY, CDR2 SVGAGI. The CDR3 extends over 12 amino acids. Trimming removed 6 bases from V and 4 bases from J; junction bases left unmatched: 2. CDR3 residues: CASRDRPYGYTF. The CDR3 bases are TGTGCCAGCAGGGACAGGCCCTATGGCTACACCTTC.

V is TRBV19 and J is TRBJ1-3, with D uncertain. Germline V gene data show CDR1 as LNHDA and CDR2 as SQIVND (reference sequence). Trimming shortened V by 4 bases and J by 0 bases, and 19 bases separated the two germline ends. The CDR3 has 18 residues. CDR3 nucleotides: TGTGCCAGTAGTACCTCCTCTCCAAGCGGATACTCTGGAAACACCATATATTTT. Translation gives CASSTSSPSGYSGNTIYF.

The chain recombines TRBV2 with TRBJ2-1, with a possible D match to TRBD2 (6 bases). The CDR3 consists of 13 residues. The germline V and J ends were trimmed by 7 bases and 4 bases, with 11 bases remaining between them. CDR1 and CDR2 from the germline V gene are SNHLY and FYNNEI. The CDR3 loop reads CASTSGQYNEQFF. The CDR3 coding sequence is TGTGCCAGCACAAGCGGGCAATACAATGAGCAGTTCTTC.

The gene calls are TRBV24-1 and TRBJ1-5, with D unresolved. Germline CDR1 is KGHDR and CDR2 is SFDVKD. With 3 bases removed from V and 4 bases from J, the gap between germline ends came to 6 bases. This CDR3 is built from 13 residues. CDR3 loop: CATSDLPNQPQHF. The CDR3 DNA sequence: TGTGCCACCAGTGATCTCCCGAATCAGCCCCAGCATTTT.

The CDR3 DNA sequence: TGTGCCAGTAGTATGGCGTCGGGACAGACGTACTCCTACGAGCAGTACTTC. This codes for CASSMASGQTYSYEQYF. The chain combines TRBV19 with TRBJ2-7; 7 bases fit TRBD1. The CDR3 length is 17 residues. V gave up 3 bases and J gave up 0 bases; unmatched junction bases: 11. The V gene's germline CDR1 is LNHDA and CDR2 SQIVND (reference sequence). The full variable domain, with the rest looked up from reference TRBV19 and TRBJ2-7, is DGGITQSPKYLFRKEGQNVTLSCEQNLNHDAMYWYRQDPGQGLRLIYYSQIVNDFQKGDIAEGYSVSREKKESFPLTVTSAQKNPTAFYLCASSMASGQTYSYEQYFGPGTRLTVT.

This chain uses TRBV5-8 with TRBJ2-7, with a possible D match to TRBD2 (5 bases). The CDR3 has 13 residues. CDR1 is SGHTS and CDR2 is YDEGEE in the germline V gene. The V and J ends lost 5 bases and 7 bases respectively, with 16 bases between them. In nucleotides, the CDR3 is TGTGCCAGCAGGGAGAGGGATCGCAGAGAGCAGTACTTC. Translated, it gives CASRERDRREQYF.

The chain couples TRBV9 to TRBJ1-2; D not certain. V was shortened by 0 bases and J by 8 bases, with 32 bases between the two germline ends. The germline gives CDR1 SGDLS, CDR2 YYNGEE. This CDR3 is 20 amino acids long. CDR3 protein: CASSVAVGETRGRHTNGYTF. CDR3 DNA: TGTGCCAGCAGCGTAGCTGTTGGGGAGACACGGGGTAGGCATACTAACGGCTACACCTTC.

V gene TRBV12-5 combines with J gene TRBJ2-5; no reliable D call. This CDR3 contains 12 residues. Germline V gene sequence: CDR1 LGHNT, CDR2 FRNRAP. V gave up 3 bases and J gave up 4 bases, with 6 bases separating them. The CDR3 sequence is CASGLIRETQYF. The CDR3 DNA reads as TGTGCTAGTGGTTTAATCCGAGAGACCCAGTACTTC.

The chain couples TRBV25-1 to TRBJ2-7; 8 positions agree with TRBD1. The germline V gene encodes CDR1 MGHDK and CDR2 SYGVNS. V was pared by 4 bases and J by 3 bases, with 8 bases of the junction left unmatched. The length of the CDR3 is 15 residues. For the CDR3, the DNA is TGTGCCAGCAGTGCGACAGGGGCCCCTAACTACGAGCAGTACTTC. The encoded protein is CASSATGAPNYEQYF.

V is TRBV6-5 and J is TRBJ1-3; TRBD1 matches 11 bases. With 2 bases clipped from V and 3 bases from J, the junction kept 3 bases outside the gene matches. The CDR3 is 16 amino acids. Germline CDR1 and CDR2: MNHEY and SVGAGI. The CDR3 coding sequence is TGTGCCAGCAGTTACGGGACAGGGGGTTATGGAAACACCATATATTTT. Translating gives CASSYGTGGYGNTIYF.

This chain links TRBV6-5 with TRBJ2-5, with D tentatively TRBD1 (8 bases). Trimming left V 8 bases short and J 4 bases short, with 17 bases between. CDR1 is MNHEY, CDR2 SVGAGI, per germline. CDR3 size: 14 residues. The CDR3: CASLDREGAETQYF. In DNA, the CDR3 is TGTGCCAGCCTGGACAGGGAGGGGGCAGAGACCCAGTACTTC.